These T cell receptor beta chains were read from a single sample in a study of cytomegalovirus exposure and HLA in healthy donors. The repertoire was sequenced with immunoSEQ multiplex PCR; TCRdb's copy has only in-frame clones and lacks some. The sample records about 120,000 clones, over 70% being singletons. Sequenced input: PBMCs. The source of these receptors is a middle-aged woman in good health and CMV-seropositive. The CDR3 runs from the conserved cysteine through the conserved F or W. The D gene is left open where the match is weak. Rows may omit the clone size; those that give it use once, few, many or a size class.

D	length	size	V	J	CDR3	DNA
-	13	-	TRBV6-1	TRBJ1-5	CASSTGQNQPQHF	TGTGCCAGCAGCACAGGGCAAAATCAGCCCCAGCATTTT
TRBD1	15	-	TRBV7-2	TRBJ1-5	CASSPQGASNQPQHF	TGTGCCAGCAGCCCACAGGGGGCGAGCAATCAGCCCCAGCATTTT
TRBD2	17	-	TRBV5-1	TRBJ2-3	CASSLLGTSGVTDTQYF	TGCGCCAGCAGCTTGCTGGGGACTAGCGGGGTGACAGATACGCAGTATTTT
TRBD1	16	-	TRBV7-2	TRBJ1-2	CASSLVVGQVNYGYTF	TGTGCCAGCAGCTTAGTCGTAGGACAGGTGAACTATGGCTACACCTTC
-	13	-	TRBV2	TRBJ2-3	CASNTGRTDTQYF	TGTGCCAGCAATACGGGTCGCACAGATACGCAGTATTTT
TRBD2	17	-	TRBV7-9	TRBJ2-5	CASGLAGGWRGWETQYF	TGTGCCAGTGGACTAGCGGGAGGGTGGCGGGGGTGGGAGACCCAGTACTTC
-	14	-	TRBV18	TRBJ2-7	CASSPAILSYEQYF	TGTGCCAGCTCACCTGCTATACTCTCCTACGAGCAGTACTTC
TRBD1	15	-	TRBV15	TRBJ2-7	CATSRGGQGNGEQYF	TGTGCCACCAGCAGAGGGGGACAGGGGAACGGCGAGCAGTACTTC
-	13	-	TRBV4-3	TRBJ2-1	CASSQDQGLEQFF	TGCGCCAGCAGCCAAGATCAGGGACTGGAGCAGTTCTTC
TRBD1	15	-	TRBV5-1	TRBJ1-1	CASSFTSGTGTEAFF	TGCGCCAGCAGCTTTACTTCCGGGACAGGGACTGAAGCTTTCTTT
TRBD1	15	-	TRBV15	TRBJ1-1	CATSRDRGKNTEAFF	TGTGCCACCAGCAGAGACAGGGGGAAGAACACTGAAGCTTTCTTT
TRBD2	15	-	TRBV5-1	TRBJ2-5	CASSLAAGGAETQYF	TGCGCCAGCAGCTTGGCCGCGGGGGGGGCAGAGACCCAGTACTTC
-	12	once	TRBV30	TRBJ1-1	CAWSPGNTEAFF	TGTGCCTGGAGCCCGGGGAACACTGAAGCTTTCTTT
-	14	-	TRBV4-3	TRBJ2-2	CASSTQGNTGELFF	TGCGCCAGCAGTACCCAGGGGAACACCGGGGAGCTGTTTTTT
-	12	-	TRBV30	TRBJ1-1	CAWDSLLNEAFF	TGTGCCTGGGATAGCTTGTTAAATGAAGCTTTCTTT
-	15	-	TRBV7-3	TRBJ2-1	CASSLFGSGDNEQFF	TGTGCCAGCAGCTTATTCGGTTCGGGTGACAATGAGCAGTTCTTC
-	11	-	TRBV29-1	TRBJ1-2	CSVPTRDGYTF	TGCAGCGTCCCCACCAGGGATGGCTACACCTTC
-	15	-	TRBV6-5	TRBJ1-2	CASSYGPGILGGYTF	TGTGCCAGCAGTTACGGTCCAGGGATATTAGGTGGCTACACCTTC
-	13	-	TRBV9	TRBJ2-1	CASSVAAYNEQFF	TGTGCCAGCAGCGTAGCTGCCTACAATGAGCAGTTCTTC
TRBD1	17	-	TRBV13	TRBJ1-1	CASSLGTQLGQGGEAFF	TGTGCCAGCAGCTTAGGGACGCAGTTGGGACAGGGCGGTGAAGCTTTCTTT
TRBD2	15	-	TRBV5-1	TRBJ2-1	CASSFTSGEHNEQFF	TGCGCCAGCAGCTTTACCAGCGGGGAACACAATGAGCAGTTCTTC
-	14	-	TRBV30	TRBJ1-3	CAWGPGEPGNTIYF	TGTGCCTGGGGGCCGGGGGAGCCCGGAAACACCATATATTTT
-	13	-	TRBV6-5	TRBJ1-1	CASSPGENTEAFF	TGTGCCAGCAGTCCGGGGGAGAACACTGAAGCTTTCTTT
-	15	-	TRBV7-9	TRBJ1-2	CASSLRGSSDGGYTF	TGTGCCAGCAGCTTAAGGGGATCTTCTGACGGTGGCTACACCTTC
-	15	-	TRBV2	TRBJ1-5	CASSEGARAGQPQHF	TGTGCCAGCAGTGAAGGCGCCAGGGCGGGGCAGCCCCAGCATTTT
-	15	-	TRBV5-1	TRBJ2-5	CASYDSFDLQETQYF	TGCGCCAGCTATGATAGCTTTGATCTACAAGAGACCCAGTACTTC
-	18	-	TRBV9	TRBJ1-1	CASSVTHQGEGVATEAFF	TGTGCCAGCAGCGTAACGCATCAAGGGGAGGGGGTAGCCACTGAAGCTTTCTTT
TRBD1	15	-	TRBV10-3	TRBJ2-5	CAISEVGGEGETQYF	TGTGCCATCAGTGAGGTAGGGGGCGAAGGGGAGACCCAGTACTTC
TRBD2	13	once	TRBV2	TRBJ2-7	CASSGGLVSEQYF	TGTGCCAGCAGTGGGGGACTAGTTTCCGAGCAGTACTTC
-	14	-	TRBV7-7	TRBJ2-3	CASNPVSGTDTQYF	TGTGCTAGCAATCCAGTGAGCGGCACAGATACGCAGTATTTT
-	14	-	TRBV7-2	TRBJ2-7	CASSLVGATYEQYF	TGTGCCAGCAGCTTAGTTGGGGCTACCTACGAGCAGTACTTC
TRBD1	15	-	TRBV6-5	TRBJ2-7	CASSPWTGGTYEQYF	TGTGCCAGCAGTCCTTGGACAGGGGGCACCTACGAGCAGTACTTC
TRBD1	15	once	TRBV6-5	TRBJ2-5	CASSSNRDSGETQYF	TGTGCCAGCAGTTCCAACCGGGACAGTGGGGAGACCCAGTACTTC
-	15	-	TRBV4-2	TRBJ2-7	CASSQEWAPQDEQYF	TGTGCCAGCAGCCAAGAATGGGCCCCTCAGGACGAGCAGTACTTC
TRBD2	15	-	TRBV5-4	TRBJ2-1	CASSPGLAGYNEQFF	TGTGCCAGCAGCCCCGGACTAGCGGGCTACAATGAGCAGTTCTTC
-	13	-	TRBV4-3	TRBJ2-7	CASSHDRSYEQYF	TGCGCCAGCAGCCATGACAGGTCCTACGAGCAGTACTTC
TRBD1	13	-	TRBV7-2	TRBJ1-2	CASSSDRGLGYTF	TGTGCCAGCAGCTCGGACAGGGGGCTTGGCTACACCTTC
-	15	-	TRBV7-2	TRBJ2-6	CASSLSGVGANVLTF	TGTGCCAGCAGCTTATCAGGGGTTGGGGCCAACGTCCTGACTTTC
TRBD1	12	-	TRBV19	TRBJ2-7	CASTDRGREQYF	TGTGCCAGTACCGACAGGGGGCGGGAGCAGTACTTC
-	14	-	TRBV10-3	TRBJ2-7	CAISGTSTSYEQYF	TGTGCCATCAGTGGAACTAGCACCTCCTACGAGCAGTACTTC
-	16	-	TRBV6-5	TRBJ2-3	CASSYSTGTGADTQYF	TGTGCCAGCAGTTACTCGACGGGTACCGGGGCAGATACGCAGTATTTT
TRBD2	15	-	TRBV18	TRBJ2-7	CASSPPSGGVYEQYF	TGTGCCAGCTCACCACCCTCGGGGGGGGTCTACGAGCAGTACTTC
TRBD1	14	few	TRBV2	TRBJ1-1	CASRGQGGYTEAFF	TGTGCCAGCAGGGGACAGGGAGGGTACACTGAAGCTTTCTTT
TRBD1	15	-	TRBV5-1	TRBJ2-2	CASSSERGPAGELFF	TGCGCCAGCAGCTCGGAAAGGGGGCCGGCCGGGGAGCTGTTTTTT
TRBD1	13	-	TRBV2	TRBJ1-2	CASSDGQVYGYTF	TGTGCCAGCAGTGACGGACAGGTCTATGGCTACACCTTC
TRBD2	13	once	TRBV15	TRBJ2-5	CATSRYSGETQYF	TGTGCCACCAGCAGATATAGCGGGGAGACCCAGTACTTC
-	13	once	TRBV7-9	TRBJ1-1	CASSLISNTEAFF	TGTGCCAGCAGCTTAATATCGAACACTGAAGCTTTCTTT
TRBD2	20	-	TRBV2	TRBJ2-5	CASSEAGRTSGGERDETQYF	TGTGCCAGCAGTGAAGCGGGGAGGACTAGCGGGGGGGAGAGGGATGAGACCCAGTACTTC
-	16	-	TRBV7-3	TRBJ2-1	CASSLTPDSSYNEQFF	TGTGCCAGCAGCTTAACCCCGGACAGCTCCTACAATGAGCAGTTCTTC